Below, 25 T cell receptor beta chains from the same sample are listed, as sequenced in a study of blood T cell repertoires in COVID-19 (dated by TCRdb to the early 2020s). The library was made by the immunoSEQ multiplex PCR assay. TCRdb mirrors the immuneACCESS table, restricted to in-frame sequences. Some clones are absent from its copies; in checked studies, under half trace to an unresolved V gene, and the reason for the others is unknown. This sample comprises around 270,000 clones, 70% to 90% of them detected only once. 3.5% to 5.5% of the sample comes from the top ten. Sequenced material: PBMCs or T cells enriched from blood (not recorded which). The source of these receptors is a woman aged 25 to 39 who had recovered from COVID-19.

The V and J genes are TRBV6-5 and TRBJ1-2; 8 nucleotides line up with TRBD1. The CDR3 covers 15 residues. The V and J ends lost 2 bases and 5 bases, in that order; junction bases with no gene match: 7. Germline-derived CDR1 and CDR2 are MNHEY and SVGAGI. CDR3 sequence: CASSYRGTGPYGYTF. CDR3 nucleotides: TGTGCCAGCAGTTACCGCGGGACAGGCCCATATGGCTACACCTTC.

The chain is built from TRBV27 and TRBJ2-1; 9 bases fit TRBD2. In germline, CDR1 is MNHEY, CDR2 SMNVEV (reference sequence). This CDR3 comprises 19 residues. V gave up 4 bases and J gave up 0 bases; unmatched junction bases: 13. CDR3 residues: CASSSSTSGLLGSYNEQFF. The CDR3 DNA follows: TGTGCCAGCAGTTCAAGCACTAGCGGGCTCCTCGGCTCCTACAATGAGCAGTTCTTC.

CDR3 sequence (DNA): TGTGCCAGCAGCCTCAACCCGACAGGGGCGAATGAAAAACTGTTTTTT. It translates to CASSLNPTGANEKLFF. The V call is TRBV5-5, the J call TRBJ1-4, with TRBD1 matching 8 bases. V trimming: 4 bases; J trimming: 5 bases; junction bases outside the gene matches: 10. The CDR3 has 16 amino acids. CDR1 and CDR2 from the germline V gene are SGHKS and YYEKEE (reference sequence).

The rearrangement links TRBV19 to TRBJ1-5; tentative D call: TRBD1 (5 bases). Germline V CDR1 and CDR2: LNHDA, SQIVND (reference sequence). There are 18 residues in the CDR3. The ends were cut back, 3 bases at V and 0 bases at J, with 18 bases in the middle. The CDR3 reads CASSIASVGGFSNQPQHF. The CDR3 coding sequence is TGTGCCAGTAGTATCGCTTCAGTGGGGGGTTTTAGCAATCAGCCCCAGCATTTT.

As regards this clone: A much larger clone differs by one base, so this may be a read error. The identical CDR3 is also encoded by other nucleotide sequences in the sample. CDR3 nucleotide sequence: TGTGCCAGCAGTGAAGCAGCAGTACAGCTTTATGGCTACACCTTC. Encoded protein: CASSEAAVQLYGYTF. The chain carries TRBV2 and TRBJ1-2; unclear D gene. V was shortened by 0 bases and J by 5 bases, with 13 bases between the two germline ends. The germline V gene has CDR1 SNHLY and CDR2 FYNNEI. The CDR3 length is 15 residues. The full variable domain, in which reference TRBV2 and TRBJ1-2 provide the parts outside the CDR3, is EPEVTQTPSHQVTQMGQEVILRCVPISNHLYFYWYRQILGQKVEFLVSFYNNEISEKSEIFDDQFSVERPDGSNFTLKIRSTKLEDSAMYFCASSEAAVQLYGYTFGSGTRLTVV.

The J gene is TRBJ1-2, the V gene TRBV30, with a tentative D call TRBD1 (6 bases). This CDR3 spans 12 amino acids. V dropped 3 bases and J dropped 8 bases, with 13 bases sitting between them. Germline values: CDR1 GTSNPN, CDR2 SVGIG (reference sequence). The CDR3 loop reads CAWSRQVPGYTF. The CDR3 DNA reads TGTGCCTGGAGCCGACAGGTTCCCGGCTACACCTTC. Supplemented by reference TRBV30 and TRBJ1-2, the full variable domain reads SQTIHQWPATLVQPVGSPLSLECTVEGTSNPNLYWYRQAAGRGLQLLFYSVGIGQISSEVPQNLSASRPQDRQFILSSKKLLLSDSGFYLCAWSRQVPGYTFGSGTRLTVV.

This clone was seen a few times. CDR3 sequence reads: CASSQESRDTEAFF. CDR3 DNA: TGCGCCAGCAGCCAAGAATCCCGAGACACTGAAGCTTTCTTT. This chain links TRBV4-1 with TRBJ1-1, with D unresolved. The CDR3 is 14 amino acids. V dropped 0 bases and J dropped 3 bases, with 8 bases sitting between them. Germline-derived CDR1 and CDR2 are MGHRA and YSYEKL.

The chain uses TRBV6-1 and TRBJ2-7; TRBD1 matches at 7 bases. Unmatched junction bases numbered 12, after V lost 1 base and J lost 0 bases. The CDR3 extends over 18 amino acids. Germline V gene lookup returns CDR1 MNHNS and CDR2 SASEGT. The CDR3, as DNA: TGTGCCAGCAGTGAAGTGGGGACAGCTGCTACCAGCTCCTACGAGCAGTACTTC. Its protein product is CASSEVGTAATSSYEQYF.

This clone has only a few counts. The chain recombines TRBV18 with TRBJ1-5; D is possibly TRBD1 (6 bases). The CDR3 length is 15 residues. V gave up 4 bases and J gave up 1 base, with 11 bases separating them. CDR1 is KGHSH, CDR2 LQKENI, per germline. The CDR3 region has the DNA TGTGCCAGCTCACTTAATCAGGGGAGCAATCAGCCCCAGCATTTT. Amino acids: CASSLNQGSNQPQHF. The whole variable domain, filled in from reference TRBV18 and TRBJ1-5, reads NAGVMQNPRHLVRRRGQEARLRCSPMKGHSHVYWYRQLPEEGLKFMVYLQKENIIDESGMPKERFSAEFPKEGPSILRIQQVVRGDSAAYFCASSLNQGSNQPQHFGDGTRLSIL.

This clone came up once. J is TRBJ2-1 and V is TRBV28, with 7 nucleotides matching TRBD2. The germline CDR1 and CDR2 sequences are MDHEN and SYDVKM. The V gene end was trimmed by 2 bases and the J gene end by 2 bases; junction bases not matched to a gene: 3. This CDR3 spans 15 amino acids. CDR3 coding DNA: TGTGCCAGCAGTTTAGAAGCGGGGACCTACAATGAGCAGTTCTTC. It translates to CASSLEAGTYNEQFF. Full variable domain (remainder filled in from reference TRBV28 and TRBJ2-1): DVKVTQSSRYLVKRTGEKVFLECVQDMDHENMFWYRQDPGLGLRLIYFSYDVKMKEKGDIPEGYSVSREKKERFSLILESASTNQTSMYLCASSLEAGTYNEQFFGPGTRLTVL.

J is TRBJ1-5 and V is TRBV5-8; D is uncertain. The CDR3 is made up of 13 amino acids. CDR1 is SGHTS, CDR2 YDEGEE, per germline. V lost 2 bases to trimming and J lost 2 bases, with 5 bases between them. The CDR3, as DNA: TGTGCCAGCAGCTTCGCGGGCAATCAGCCCCAGCATTTT. Translated: CASSFAGNQPQHF.

The rearrangement uses TRBV5-6 and TRBJ1-1; D unclear. This CDR3 is 14 amino acids long. V was trimmed by 2 bases and J by 5 bases, leaving 13 bases between them. Germline CDR1 is SGHDT and CDR2 is YYEEEE. This CDR3 is CASSFPVAGTEAFF. CDR3 DNA sequence: TGTGCCAGCAGCTTCCCAGTGGCGGGGACTGAAGCTTTCTTT.

CDR3: CASSLGSPNTDTQYF. In DNA form, the CDR3 reads TGTGCCAGCAGCTTAGGGTCCCCAAACACAGATACGCAGTATTTT. The chain joins TRBV13 to TRBJ2-3; D is unclear. V dropped 0 bases and J dropped 2 bases, with 9 bases sitting between them. The germline V gene has CDR1 PRHDT and CDR2 FYEKMQ (reference sequence). The CDR3 covers 15 residues.

The chain couples TRBV19 to TRBJ1-2; 11 bases line up with TRBD1. The CDR3 spans 17 residues. Germline V gene sequence: CDR1 LNHDA, CDR2 SQIVND (reference sequence). The trim removed 0 bases at V and 8 bases at J, leaving 11 bases unmatched. This CDR3 is CASSIDPRTGGLFGYTF. The CDR3 DNA is TGTGCCAGTAGTATAGACCCGCGGACAGGGGGCTTGTTCGGCTACACCTTC.

The V and J genes are TRBV19 and TRBJ1-2; 9 bases fit TRBD1. V dropped 3 bases and J dropped 2; count of bases not matched to a gene: 10. Germline V gives CDR1 LNHDA, CDR2 SQIVND (reference sequence). The CDR3 is 17 residues long. This CDR3 is CASSMGIRDRANYGYTF. Written as DNA, the CDR3 is TGTGCCAGTAGTATGGGTATCCGGGACAGGGCCAACTATGGCTACACCTTC.

Points on this clone: The sample carries other DNA sequences with the same CDR3. This rearrangement joins TRBV3-1 (or the pseudogene TRBV3-2) to TRBJ1-1; D gene uncertain. Germline CDR1 is LGHDT and CDR2 is YNNKEL (reference sequence). Between the trimmed V and J ends, which lost 4 bases and 3 bases, there was a span of 6 bases. The CDR3 length is 12 residues. DNA of the CDR3: TGTGCCAGCAGCCGACACTACACTGAAGCTTTCTTT. Encoded protein: CASSRHYTEAFF.

V gene TRBV18 combines with J gene TRBJ1-5; TRBD1 agrees at 9 bases. CDR1 and CDR2 (germline): KGHSH, LQKENI. The CDR3 length is 16 residues. Trimming at V came to 3 bases and at J to 7 bases, leaving 10 bases not matched to a gene. The CDR3 here is CASSPVGGQGIQPQHF. The DNA of the CDR3 is TGTGCCAGCTCACCGGTAGGTGGACAGGGGATACAGCCCCAGCATTTT.

This clone was detected a few times. The V call is TRBV15, the J call TRBJ2-5; D possibly corresponds to TRBD2 (5 bases). CDR3 length equals 15 residues. V lost 1 base, J lost 4 bases, and 13 bases lay in between. Germline CDR1 is LNHNV and CDR2 is YYDKDF (reference sequence). In DNA, the CDR3 is TGTGCCACCAGCAGAGGCCGGGCTAGCCGAGAGACCCAGTACTTC. It yields the protein CATSRGRASRETQYF. Full variable domain (outside the CDR3, taken from reference TRBV15 and TRBJ2-5): DAMVIQNPRYQVTQFGKPVTLSCSQTLNHNVMYWYQQKSSQAPKLLFHYYDKDFNNEADTPDNFQSRRPNTSFCFLDIRSPGLGDTAMYLCATSRGRASRETQYFGPGTRLLVL.

The chain carries TRBV7-6 and TRBJ1-5, with 7 positions matching TRBD1. This CDR3 is 15 amino acids long. Trimming cost V 1 base and J 3 bases; bases outside gene matches: 3. Looked up from germline, CDR1 is SGHVS and CDR2 is FNYEAQ. CDR3 in amino acids: CASSLETGFNQPQHF. In DNA, the CDR3 is TGTGCCAGCAGCTTAGAGACAGGGTTCAATCAGCCCCAGCATTTT.

This rearrangement joins TRBV3-1 (or the pseudogene TRBV3-2) to TRBJ1-1; a possible D gene is TRBD1 (5 bases). Looked up from germline, CDR1 is LGHDT and CDR2 is YNNKEL (reference sequence). The V end lost 1 base, the J end lost 1 base, and 16 bases lay between the germline ends. The CDR3 is made up of 17 amino acids. The CDR3 region is CASSQVFLSTENTEAFF. The CDR3 DNA sequence: TGTGCCAGCAGCCAAGTATTCCTTTCGACAGAGAACACTGAAGCTTTCTTT.

This clone was seen more than once but under ten times. CDR3 residues: CASSPGQGNSPLHF. Here the CDR3 DNA reads TGCGCCAGCAGCCCCGGGCAGGGGAATTCACCCCTCCACTTT. This chain joins TRBV5-1 and TRBJ1-6; tentatively, D is TRBD1 (6 bases). CDR1 and CDR2 from the germline V gene are SGHRS and YFSETQ. The CDR3 consists of 14 residues. With 4 bases removed from V and 7 bases from J, the gap between germline ends came to 12 bases.

V is TRBV9 and J is TRBJ2-2; a possible D gene is TRBD1 (6 bases). CDR3 length equals 16 residues. The V end was cut by 0 bases, the J end by 0 bases, with 9 bases between. CDR1 and CDR2 (germline): SGDLS, YYNGEE. The CDR3, as DNA: TGTGCCAGCAGCGTAGCTAGACAGGCGAACACCGGGGAGCTGTTTTTT. Protein: CASSVARQANTGELFF.

This chain links TRBV29-1 with TRBJ2-5, with TRBD1 matching 8 bases. Germline assignment: CDR1 SQVTM and CDR2 ANQGSEA. The CDR3 consists of 17 residues. V trimming: 2 bases; J trimming: 4 bases; junction bases outside the gene matches: 15. The CDR3, as DNA: TGCAGCGTTGAAAAAAGGTTGAAGACAGGGGCGCGAGAGACCCAGTACTTC. Translation: CSVEKRLKTGARETQYF.

The chain employs TRBV18 and TRBJ1-1; 9 bases map to TRBD1. Germline V gene sequence: CDR1 KGHSH, CDR2 LQKENI. With V trimmed by 8 bases and J by 5 bases, 3 bases remained unmatched. The CDR3 is 12 residues long. The DNA for the CDR3 is TGTGCCAGCCGACAGGGGGGTACTGAAGCTTTCTTT. Protein: CASRQGGTEAFF. The whole variable domain, remainder taken from reference TRBV18 and TRBJ1-1, is NAGVMQNPRHLVRRRGQEARLRCSPMKGHSHVYWYRQLPEEGLKFMVYLQKENIIDESGMPKERFSAEFPKEGPSILRIQQVVRGDSAAYFCASRQGGTEAFFGQGTRLTVV.

CDR3 bases: TGTGCCAGCCGGATTAGCGACAGGGCGACAGATACGCAGTATTTT. This sequence encodes CASRISDRATDTQYF. This sequence joins TRBV18 and TRBJ2-3; 7 bases fit TRBD1. Germline-derived CDR1 and CDR2 are KGHSH and LQKENI. The CDR3 totals 15 residues. V dropped 8 bases and J dropped 3; count of bases not matched to a gene: 11.